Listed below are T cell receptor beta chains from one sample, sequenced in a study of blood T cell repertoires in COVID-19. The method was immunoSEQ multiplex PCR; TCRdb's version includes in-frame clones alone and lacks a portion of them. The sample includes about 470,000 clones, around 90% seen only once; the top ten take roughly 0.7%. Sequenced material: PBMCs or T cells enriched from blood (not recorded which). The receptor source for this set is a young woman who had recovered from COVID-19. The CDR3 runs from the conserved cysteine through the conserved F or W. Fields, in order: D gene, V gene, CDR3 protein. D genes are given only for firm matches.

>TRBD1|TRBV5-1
CASSSQGYQETQYF
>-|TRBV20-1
CSARDGAAYTF
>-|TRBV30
CAWSRGSATGEKLFF
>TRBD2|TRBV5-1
CASSSTAGTSGTGELFF
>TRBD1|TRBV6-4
CASSDSGTGRGYTF
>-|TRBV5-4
CASSPWGVGYTF
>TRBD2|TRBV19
CASSIAGGAYNEQFF
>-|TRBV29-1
CSVVIGESDGELFF
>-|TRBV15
CATSTHRVYSYNEQFF
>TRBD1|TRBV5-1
CASSPGTARHYGYTF
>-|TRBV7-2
CASSLFTALNTEAFF
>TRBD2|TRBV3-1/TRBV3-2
CASSQDLSGGNQETQYF